This T cell receptor (beta chain) was documented in a study of T cell responses to AZD1222 COVID-19 vaccine. With regard to this clone: Its antigen is currently unknown.

Study results and limitations: In a largely white British group with more females than males, clonal diversity was possibly underestimated. At study baseline, merely several AZD1222 recipients were seropositive. Reportedly, nearly half of unique spike TCRs recognized epitopes outside B.1.351/B.1.1.7 mutations.

Data came from immunoSEQ multiplex PCR; TCRdb stores just in-frame clones and leaves some out. The data contain fewer than 120,000 clones, 70% to 90% of them singletons. The CDR3 is 13 amino acids. CDR1 is MNHEY and CDR2 is SVGAGI in the germline V gene. V gave up 11 bases and J gave up 6 bases, with 16 bases separating them. This TCR derives from an adult who received the AZD1222 COVID-19 vaccine. The sequencing used peripheral blood, collected 28 days after the second AZD1222 dose. This chain uses TRBV6-5 with TRBJ2-2, with D perhaps given as TRBD1 or TRBD2 (7 bases each). The CDR3 DNA is TGTGCCGGGGGGAGGGGGCGCCCCGGGGAGCTGTTTTTT. This gives the protein CAGGRGRPGELFF.